These 22 T cell receptor beta chains share one sample of origin, sequenced in a study of shared clonotypes between healthy human individuals. The naive CD8 population came from CD45RO-negative cells selected for CCR7, without terminally differentiated effector memory CD45RA+ cells. Generated by immunoSEQ multiplex PCR, the TCRdb table keeps only in-frame clones and is missing some. The profile shows over 2 million clones, roughly 94% of them singletons. The specimen was naive CD8+ T cells sorted from blood. The receptors come from a man younger than 30 in good health.

This chain links TRBV13 with TRBJ2-3; D gene ambiguous. CDR1 is PRHDT and CDR2 is FYEKMQ in the germline V gene (reference sequence). This CDR3 contains 13 residues. V was pared by 6 bases and J by 2 bases, with 9 bases between. In nucleotides, the CDR3 is TGTGCCAGCAGATCGGCCCCCACAGATACGCAGTATTTT. It codes for CASRSAPTDTQYF.

The chain couples TRBV27 to TRBJ2-7; maybe TRBD1 (6 bases). The CDR3 sequence is 12 residues long. Trimming stripped 5 bases from V and 4 bases from J, with 9 bases between. From germline, CDR1 is MNHEY and CDR2 SMNVEV (reference sequence). CDR3 sequence reads: CASSQTGYEQYF. In DNA form, the CDR3 reads TGTGCCAGCAGTCAGACAGGTTACGAGCAGTACTTC.

The CDR3 sequence is CASSSGPGTDYEQYF. The DNA of the CDR3 is TGTGCCAGCAGCTCGGGTCCCGGGACAGACTACGAGCAGTACTTC. This chain connects TRBV5-6 to TRBJ2-7; 7 bases align to TRBD1. The CDR3 extends over 15 amino acids. The V segment lost 3 bases and the J segment 3 bases; nucleotides outside the gene matches: 9. Germline CDR1 is SGHDT and CDR2 is YYEEEE.

The chain couples TRBV29-1 to TRBJ2-3; 11 nucleotides agree with TRBD2. The germline V gene encodes CDR1 SQVTM and CDR2 ANQGSEA. This CDR3 is 14 amino acids long. The V segment lost 7 bases and the J segment 2 bases; nucleotides outside the gene matches: 5. The CDR3 DNA follows: TGCAGCGCCGTACTAGCGGGAGTCACAGATACGCAGTATTTT. Translation gives CSAVLAGVTDTQYF.

On this clone itself: Within the sample, other DNA sequences also encode this same CDR3. CDR3 bases: TGCGCCAGCAGCTTGGCAGGGGCCACTAATGAAAAACTGTTTTTT. Protein: CASSLAGATNEKLFF. The chain recombines TRBV5-1 with TRBJ1-4; perhaps TRBD1 as D (6 bases). Germline V gives CDR1 SGHRS, CDR2 YFSETQ. The CDR3 runs to 15 residues. V was trimmed by 0 bases and J by 2 bases, leaving 8 bases between them.

The J gene is TRBJ2-1, the V gene TRBV27; 10 nucleotides match TRBD2. V shed 8 bases and J 8 bases; nucleotides not matched to a gene: 3. The germline V gene has CDR1 MNHEY and CDR2 SMNVEV (reference sequence). The CDR3 is made up of 12 amino acids. The CDR3 DNA sequence: TGTGCCAGCGGACTAGCGGTGCATGAGCAGTTCTTC. This codes for CASGLAVHEQFF.

The rearrangement uses TRBV4-1 and TRBJ1-1; 8 bases align to TRBD1. From germline, CDR1 is MGHRA and CDR2 YSYEKL. V was clipped by 1 base and J by 0 bases; unmatched bases: 4. The CDR3 covers 16 residues. CDR3 coding DNA: TGCGCCAGCAGCCAAGGGGACAGGTTGATGAACACTGAAGCTTTCTTT. It is translated as CASSQGDRLMNTEAFF.

V usage is TRBV9 and J usage is TRBJ1-1, with D unclear. V lost 0 bases and J lost 0, with 15 bases in between. Germline CDR1 reads SGDLS; CDR2 reads YYNGEE. This CDR3 spans 17 amino acids. The CDR3 region is CASSVGGGSPMNTEAFF. CDR3 bases: TGTGCCAGCAGCGTAGGAGGTGGATCCCCCATGAACACTGAAGCTTTCTTT.

The count of this clone is one. The chain recombines TRBV20-1 with TRBJ1-2; D is uncertain. The ends were cut back, 6 bases at V and 4 bases at J, with 9 bases in the middle. Germline V CDR1 and CDR2: DFQATT, SNEGSKA (reference sequence). This CDR3 is built from 11 residues. The CDR3 DNA reads TGCAGTGCAAGGTCCCTCTATGGCTACACCTTC. This translates into CSARSLYGYTF.

The chain recombines TRBV27 with TRBJ2-7; tentatively, D is TRBD1 (6 bases). The V end was cut by 5 bases, the J end by 4 bases, with 15 bases between. Germline V gene data show CDR1 as MNHEY and CDR2 as SMNVEV (reference sequence). This CDR3 has 14 amino acids. The CDR3, as DNA: TGTGCCAGCAGTCCTGACAGGCCCCCGTACGAGCAGTACTTC. The encoded protein is CASSPDRPPYEQYF.

The J gene is TRBJ2-7, the V gene TRBV14; possibly TRBD2 for D (6 bases). The CDR3 consists of 15 residues. Germline V gene sequence: CDR1 SGHDN, CDR2 FVKESK. Trimming took off 0 bases at V and 4 bases at J, with 13 bases between the two ends. CDR3 residues: CASSQDGGTLYEQYF. DNA for the CDR3: TGTGCCAGCAGCCAAGATGGCGGGACTTTATACGAGCAGTACTTC.

This chain connects TRBV19 to TRBJ2-7; TRBD1 or TRBD2 may be the D gene (5 bases each). The germline gives CDR1 LNHDA, CDR2 SQIVND (reference sequence). The CDR3 totals 13 residues. V was cut by 10 bases and J by 2 bases, with 15 bases left in between. The CDR3 here is CATKGTGTYEQYF. The CDR3 DNA follows: TGTGCCACCAAGGGGACGGGAACCTACGAGCAGTACTTC. The full variable domain, in which reference TRBV19 and TRBJ2-7 provide the parts outside the CDR3, is DGGITQSPKYLFRKEGQNVTLSCEQNLNHDAMYWYRQDPGQGLRLIYYSQIVNDFQKGDIAEGYSVSREKKESFPLTVTSAQKNPTAFYLCATKGTGTYEQYFGPGTRLTVT.

Notes on this clone: Distinct nucleotide sequences in the sample also encode this CDR3. V usage is TRBV11-2 and J usage is TRBJ2-3; perhaps TRBD1 as D (7 bases). Germline V CDR1 and CDR2: SGHAT, FQNNGV. CDR3 size: 14 residues. Trimming shortened V by 3 bases and J by 4 bases, and 11 bases separated the two germline ends. The CDR3 bases are TGTGCCAGCAGCTTGGCAGGGGGGTCAGATACGCAGTATTTT. Translating gives CASSLAGGSDTQYF.

The chain carries TRBV9 and TRBJ2-2; TRBD2 matches 10 bases. The CDR3 length is 16 residues. V was clipped by 3 bases and J by 6 bases; unmatched bases: 8. Looked up from germline, CDR1 is SGDLS and CDR2 is YYNGEE. The CDR3 DNA reads as TGTGCCAGCAGCGATAGCGGGAGGACTCAGGCCGGGGAGCTGTTTTTT. Translating gives CASSDSGRTQAGELFF.

To note about this clone: This CDR3 is also generated by other DNA sequences in the sample. The chain employs TRBV10-3 and TRBJ2-7; D is ambiguous. The CDR3 is 12 residues long. V was trimmed by 3 bases and J by 1 base, leaving 4 bases between them. Germline CDR1 and CDR2: ENHRY and SYGVKD. The CDR3 DNA is TGTGCCATCAGTGATTCGTCCTACGAGCAGTACTTC. Translating it yields CAISDSSYEQYF.

A word on this clone: Other DNA sequences in the sample encode the same CDR3. The chain combines TRBV4-1 with TRBJ2-1, with D perhaps matching TRBD2 (6 bases). V was shortened by 3 bases and J by 0 bases, with 9 bases between the two germline ends. Germline assignment: CDR1 MGHRA and CDR2 YSYEKL. The length of the CDR3 is 15 residues. The CDR3 reads CASSQGLSSYNEQFF. CDR3 sequence (DNA): TGCGCCAGCAGCCAGGGACTGAGCTCCTACAATGAGCAGTTCTTC.

The V call is TRBV30, the J call TRBJ2-1; TRBD2 matches 9 bases. Germline V CDR1 and CDR2: GTSNPN, SVGIG (reference sequence). V lost 5 bases and J lost 9; bases outside the gene matches: 20. The CDR3 runs 17 residues. The CDR3 nucleotides are TGTGCCTGGGACCACGTCGGGCCCGCGGGAGGGTTCGGTGAGCAGTTCTTC. This translates into CAWDHVGPAGGFGEQFF.

As DNA, the CDR3 is TGTGCCAGCAGCTTAGTTGGTGAAACAGATACGCAGTATTTT. It codes for CASSLVGETDTQYF. The V gene is TRBV7-6, the J gene TRBJ2-3; D is ambiguous. This CDR3 is built from 14 residues. The germline gives CDR1 SGHVS, CDR2 FNYEAQ. Trimming stripped 1 base from V and 3 bases from J, with 8 bases between. The full variable domain, in which reference TRBV7-6 and TRBJ2-3 provide the parts outside the CDR3, is GAGVSQSPRYKVTKRGQDVALRCDPISGHVSLYWYRQALGQGPEFLTYFNYEAQQDKSGLPNDRFSAERPEGSISTLTIQRTEQRDSAMYRCASSLVGETDTQYFGPGTRLTVL.

V gene TRBV6-1 combines with J gene TRBJ1-1, with D hard to call. Germline CDR1 reads MNHNS; CDR2 reads SASEGT. The CDR3 contains 14 residues. V was trimmed by 1 base and J by 5 bases, leaving 11 bases between them. CDR3 protein: CASSEGIRRTEAFF. Written as DNA, the CDR3 is TGTGCCAGCAGTGAAGGGATTCGGAGGACTGAAGCTTTCTTT.

The V gene is TRBV27, the J gene TRBJ1-5; D is ambiguous. Trimming removed 0 bases from V and 2 bases from J, with 8 bases in between. This CDR3 is built from 15 residues. The V gene's germline CDR1 is MNHEY and CDR2 SMNVEV (reference sequence). The CDR3 DNA reads as TGTGCCAGCAGTTTATCAGGCCCCCGCAATCAGCCCCAGCATTTT. Amino acids: CASSLSGPRNQPQHF.

The chain uses TRBV5-5 and TRBJ1-1; D not resolved. The germline V gene encodes CDR1 SGHKS and CDR2 YYEKEE (reference sequence). Trimming took 7 bases from V and 0 from J, leaving 10 bases between them. This CDR3 is 13 amino acids long. The CDR3 here is CASRGGLNTEAFF. The CDR3 DNA reads TGTGCCAGCCGGGGAGGTTTGAACACTGAAGCTTTCTTT. The full variable domain, rest sourced from reference TRBV5-5 and TRBJ1-1, is DAGVTQSPTHLIKTRGQQVTLRCSPISGHKSVSWYQQVLGQGPQFIFQYYEKEERGRGNFPDRFSARQFPNYSSELNVNALLLGDSALYLCASRGGLNTEAFFGQGTRLTVV.

V and J are TRBV27 and TRBJ2-7; TRBD1 or TRBD2 may be the D gene (5 bases each). The CDR3 length is 14 residues. Between the trimmed V and J ends, which lost 5 bases and 2 bases, there was a span of 13 bases. Germline assignment: CDR1 MNHEY and CDR2 SMNVEV (reference sequence). CDR3 region: CASSPRDPTYEQYF. CDR3 DNA sequence: TGTGCCAGCAGTCCTCGGGACCCTACCTACGAGCAGTACTTC.